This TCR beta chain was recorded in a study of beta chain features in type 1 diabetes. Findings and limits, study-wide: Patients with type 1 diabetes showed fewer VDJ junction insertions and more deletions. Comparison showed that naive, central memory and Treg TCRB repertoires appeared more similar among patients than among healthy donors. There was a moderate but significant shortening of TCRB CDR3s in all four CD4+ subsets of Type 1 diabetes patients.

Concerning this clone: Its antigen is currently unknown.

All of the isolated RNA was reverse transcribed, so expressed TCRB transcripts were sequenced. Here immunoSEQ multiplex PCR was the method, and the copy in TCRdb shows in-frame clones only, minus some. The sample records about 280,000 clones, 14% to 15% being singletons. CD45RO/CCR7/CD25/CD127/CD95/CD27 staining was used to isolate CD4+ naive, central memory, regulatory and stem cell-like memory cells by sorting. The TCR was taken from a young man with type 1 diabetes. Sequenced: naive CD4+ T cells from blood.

The CDR3 DNA sequence: TGTGCCAGCAGTTCCTTCGCGGGGGGTCGATATGGCTACACCTTC. Amino acids: CASSSFAGGRYGYTF. The chain has TRBV6-5 and TRBJ1-2; weak D call: TRBD1 (5 bases). The V end lost 4 bases, the J end lost 5 bases, and 17 bases lay between the germline ends. The CDR3 has 15 residues. CDR1 and CDR2 from the germline V gene are MNHEY and SVGAGI.